One sample yielded the 4 T cell receptor beta chains listed below, sequenced in a study of memory CD4+ T cells and cytomegalovirus serostatus. Sequencing was performed with immunoSEQ multiplex PCR; in TCRdb, only in-frame clones are kept and a portion is missing. The sample yields just under 65,000 clones, roughly three quarters seen once. The sort gate was single viable CD3+CD4+CD8-CD45RO+ cells for memory CD4+ T cells. Sequencing was carried out using memory CD4+ T cells from blood. The receptors were gathered from an adult in good health and CMV-seronegative.

The rearrangement joins TRBV29-1 to TRBJ1-5; TRBD1 matches 7 bases. V gave up 6 bases and J gave up 3 bases; unmatched junction bases: 5. CDR1 is SQVTM, CDR2 ANQGSEA, per germline. CDR3 length equals 13 residues. As DNA, the CDR3 is TGCAGCGTGAGGGACAGCCTCAATCAGCCCCAGCATTTT. Translated, it gives CSVRDSLNQPQHF.

The CDR3 region is CASSLSIYNEQFF. CDR3 bases: TGTGCCAGCAGCTTATCTATCTACAATGAGCAGTTCTTC. V is TRBV7-8 and J is TRBJ2-1; D remains ambiguous. Germline V gene data show CDR1 as SGHVS and CDR2 as FQNEAQ. With 2 bases removed from V and 3 bases from J, the gap between germline ends came to 5 bases. This CDR3 has 13 amino acids.

The V call is TRBV6-4, the J call TRBJ2-2, with 7 bases aligning to TRBD1. This CDR3 is built from 13 residues. Per germline, CDR1 MRHNA and CDR2 SNTAGT. V was pared by 3 bases and J by 7 bases, with 2 bases of the junction left unmatched. CDR3: CASSEQGIGELFF. The DNA for the CDR3 is TGTGCCAGCAGTGAACAGGGGATCGGGGAGCTGTTTTTT.

The V and J genes are TRBV19 and TRBJ2-2; weak D call: TRBD1 (8 bases). Germline CDR1 LNHDA, CDR2 SQIVND (reference sequence). V was shortened by 6 bases and J by 0 bases, with 14 bases between the two germline ends. This CDR3 comprises 16 residues. CDR3 amino acids: CASRERDRTNTGELFF. The CDR3 DNA sequence: TGTGCCAGTAGAGAGCGGGACAGGACGAACACCGGGGAGCTGTTTTTT. The whole variable domain, remainder taken from reference TRBV19 and TRBJ2-2, is DGGITQSPKYLFRKEGQNVTLSCEQNLNHDAMYWYRQDPGQGLRLIYYSQIVNDFQKGDIAEGYSVSREKKESFPLTVTSAQKNPTAFYLCASRERDRTNTGELFFGEGSRLTVL.